Listed below are T cell receptor beta chains from one sample, sequenced in a study of Ad26.COV2.S vaccination and SARS-CoV-2 variants. TCRdb's table, derived via immunoSEQ multiplex PCR, lists solely in-frame clones and lacks some. The sample lists more than 150,000 clones, roughly nine tenths occurring once. Sequences were derived from peripheral blood, sampled after recovery from COVID-19. The receptors were gathered from a human donor who had recovered from COVID-19. Each CDR3 is given with its conserved first and last residue. D genes are given only for firm matches. Clone size is shown for a subset of rows, as once, few, many or a class of expanded clone.

V	D	J	size	DNA	CDR3
TRBV27	TRBD2	TRBJ2-1	.	TGTGCCAGCAGTCCTCTCCGGGGGAGCGGGAGGGATCATGAGCAGTTCTTC	CASSPLRGSGRDHEQFF
TRBV7-3	.	TRBJ1-1	.	TGTGCCAGCAGCTTCGGTAACACTGAAGCTTTCTTT	CASSFGNTEAFF
TRBV2	.	TRBJ1-5	.	TGTGCCAGCAGTGTATCAGGAAATCAGCCCCAGCATTTT	CASSVSGNQPQHF
TRBV10-2	TRBD2	TRBJ2-5	.	TGCGCCAGCAGGACTAGCGGAGAGACCCAGTACTTC	CASRTSGETQYF
TRBV10-3	.	TRBJ2-1	.	TGTGCCACCTTAGGCCGCTACAATGAGCAGTTCTTC	CATLGRYNEQFF
TRBV2	.	TRBJ2-7	.	TGTGCCAGCAGCCAAGGGGGTTACGAGCAGTACTTC	CASSQGGYEQYF
TRBV7-8	.	TRBJ2-7	.	TGTGCCAGCAGCTTAGGTTACAGGAGCTCCTACGAGCAGTACTTC	CASSLGYRSSYEQYF
TRBV12-3/TRBV12-4	.	TRBJ2-2	.	TGTGCCAGCAGCCCATCCGGGGAGCTGTTTTTT	CASSPSGELFF
TRBV3-1/TRBV3-2	TRBD1	TRBJ1-6	.	TGTGCCAGCAGCCCCCGGGACAGGGGTTATTCACCCCTCCACTTT	CASSPRDRGYSPLHF
TRBV16	.	TRBJ1-6	.	TGTGCCAGCAGCCAATTTACGTATTCACCCCTCCACTTT	CASSQFTYSPLHF
TRBV7-6	.	TRBJ1-1	.	TGTGCCAGCAGCGAACGCTTCTCCAACACTGAAGCTTTCTTT	CASSERFSNTEAFF
TRBV3-1/TRBV3-2	.	TRBJ2-5	.	TGTGCCAGCAGCCAGAACCAAGAGACCCAGTACTTC	CASSQNQETQYF
TRBV5-6	TRBD1	TRBJ2-3	.	TGTGCCAGCAGTTCACTAACCGGGACAGGGAGCACAGATACGCAGTATTTT	CASSSLTGTGSTDTQYF
TRBV30	TRBD1	TRBJ1-1	.	TGTGCCTGGAGTACGCGGGACAGGGGGCGGACTGAAGCTTTCTTT	CAWSTRDRGRTEAFF
TRBV7-9	.	TRBJ2-3	.	TGTGCCAGCAGCTCACCCCCAGGGGGGTCAAGGGATACGCAGTATTTT	CASSSPPGGSRDTQYF
TRBV5-4	TRBD1	TRBJ1-6	.	TGTGCCAGCAGCTGGGAACAGGGGTTTGATTCACCCCTCCACTTT	CASSWEQGFDSPLHF
TRBV10-3	TRBD2	TRBJ2-7	.	TGTGCCATCAGTGAGAGCAACCCTAGCGGGTACCACTACGAGCAGTACTTC	CAISESNPSGYHYEQYF
TRBV9	.	TRBJ2-7	.	TGTGCCAGCAGCGGGGACACCACGTCCGAGCAGTACTTC	CASSGDTTSEQYF
TRBV6-2/TRBV6-3	.	TRBJ1-1	.	TGTGCCAGCAGTTACTCGAGTTCGGGGGTCGACACTGAAGCTTTCTTT	CASSYSSSGVDTEAFF
TRBV7-9	TRBD1	TRBJ2-1	few	TGTGCCAGCAGCCCGGGACAGCTATACAATGAGCAGTTCTTC	CASSPGQLYNEQFF
TRBV4-2	.	TRBJ1-2	.	TGTGCCAGCAGCCAAGGCAGCTTGAACTATGGCTACACCTTC	CASSQGSLNYGYTF
TRBV5-8	.	TRBJ2-2	.	TGTGCCAGCAGCCGATTAGTTGGGGAGCTGCTTTTT	CASSRLVGELLF
TRBV28	TRBD2	TRBJ2-1	.	TGTGCCAGCAGACCAGGACTAGCGGGGGGGGATGAGCAGTTCTTC	CASRPGLAGGDEQFF
TRBV5-6	TRBD1	TRBJ2-2	.	TGTGCCAGCAGCCGGGACAGGGGTGGTCCGAACACCGGGGAGCTGTTTTTT	CASSRDRGGPNTGELFF
TRBV28	TRBD1	TRBJ1-5	.	TGTGCCAGCAGGCGCCGGGACAGGGGCGGACAGCCCCAGCATTTT	CASRRRDRGGQPQHF
TRBV5-1	TRBD2	TRBJ2-3	.	TGCGCCAGCAGCCGACTAGCAGCTACGCAGTATTTT	CASSRLAATQYF
TRBV2	TRBD1	TRBJ2-3	.	TGTGCCAGAGGAAAGGGGACAGTCACAGATACGCAGTATTTT	CARGKGTVTDTQYF
TRBV7-2	.	TRBJ2-3	.	TGTGCCAGCAGCCCAACGGTCGGTAGCACAGATACGCAGTATTTT	CASSPTVGSTDTQYF
TRBV4-1	TRBD1	TRBJ2-3	.	TGCGCCAGCAGCCTGGACCGGGACAGGGTTAGCACAGATACGCAGTATTTT	CASSLDRDRVSTDTQYF
TRBV2	TRBD1	TRBJ2-7	.	TGTGCCAGCAGTCCAACCGGGACAGGGAGGACCTACGAGCAGTACTTC	CASSPTGTGRTYEQYF
TRBV5-1	.	TRBJ2-7	.	TGCGCCAGCAGCTTGGGCGGGGCCAGATCCTACGAGCAGTACTTC	CASSLGGARSYEQYF
TRBV3-1/TRBV3-2	.	TRBJ2-7	.	TGTGCCAGCAGCCACGGACCGCAGGGTTACGAGCAGTACTTC	CASSHGPQGYEQYF
TRBV7-9	.	TRBJ1-1	.	TGTGCCAGCAGCTTAAGGGTGGCGGGGACTGAAGCTTTCTTT	CASSLRVAGTEAFF
TRBV5-1	.	TRBJ1-1	.	TGCGCCAGCAGCTTGGAGGGGGGGCGAAATGAAGCTTTCTTT	CASSLEGGRNEAFF
TRBV5-1	TRBD1	TRBJ2-1	.	TGCGCCAGCAGCCCCGGGACAGTTTTGGGCTCCTACAATGAGCAGTTCTTC	CASSPGTVLGSYNEQFF
TRBV9	.	TRBJ2-1	once	TGTGCCAGCAGCGTAGGACGGGACGGTGAGCAGTTCTTC	CASSVGRDGEQFF
TRBV25-1	TRBD2	TRBJ2-7	once	TGTGCCAGCAGTGAACGGGGGGGCACTTACGAGCAGTACTTC	CASSERGGTYEQYF
TRBV29-1	.	TRBJ1-1	.	TGCAGCGTTGGTAGGAGCACTGAAGCTTTCTTT	CSVGRSTEAFF
TRBV28	TRBD1	TRBJ1-5	.	TGTGCCAGCAGTCCCCCTTCCGGGACAGCCTTCGGTTGGCCCCAGCATTTT	CASSPPSGTAFGWPQHF
TRBV3-1/TRBV3-2	TRBD2	TRBJ2-7	.	TGTGCCAGCACCGCCGGGGGGGGCTACGAGCAGTACTTC	CASTAGGGYEQYF
TRBV9	.	TRBJ1-4	.	TGTGCCAGCAGCGCGAGGGCTCGGGGCTATAATGAAAAACTGTTTTTT	CASSARARGYNEKLFF
TRBV6-5	.	TRBJ2-7	.	TGTGCCAGCAGTCCCCCGGGTCGGGGCGAGCAGTACTTC	CASSPPGRGEQYF
TRBV7-6	.	TRBJ2-3	once	TGTGCCAGCAGCTATAGCGGAAGGGGAACAGATACGCAGTATTTT	CASSYSGRGTDTQYF
TRBV18	TRBD1	TRBJ1-3	.	TGTGCCAGCTCAGGTCAATCGACAGGGTTCACTGGAAACACCATATATTTT	CASSGQSTGFTGNTIYF
TRBV2	.	TRBJ2-3	.	TGTGCCAGCAGCTCTCCTACGCAGTATTTT	CASSSPTQYF
TRBV30	TRBD2	TRBJ2-2	.	TGTGCCTGGATGGGGGGGAGGACCGGGGAGCTGTTTTTT	CAWMGGRTGELFF
TRBV3-1/TRBV3-2	.	TRBJ1-1	few	TGTGCCAGCAGCCAAGGCGGCAGGACAACAAACACTGAAGCTTTCTTT	CASSQGGRTTNTEAFF
TRBV4-2	.	TRBJ1-2	.	TGTGCCAGCAGCCAAGAGTTTCAAGGGAAAGGGGGCTACACCTTC	CASSQEFQGKGGYTF
TRBV5-4	TRBD1	TRBJ1-4	.	TGTGCCAGCAGCTTCCAGGGGGTAGGGAATGAAAAACTGTTTTTT	CASSFQGVGNEKLFF
TRBV5-1	.	TRBJ1-6	.	TGCGCCAGCAGCTTGGCCCCAGGGGAATCACCCCTCCACTTT	CASSLAPGESPLHF
TRBV3-1/TRBV3-2	.	TRBJ1-4	once	TGTGCCAGCAGCCAGAGGACAACGACTAATGAAAAACTGTTTTTT	CASSQRTTTNEKLFF
TRBV20-1	.	TRBJ1-4	.	TGCAGTCTTACGAGCGATGAAAAACTGTTTTTT	CSLTSDEKLFF
TRBV12-3/TRBV12-4	.	TRBJ1-6	few	TGTGCCAGCAGTGGGAAGGGGGTACCCCTCCACTTT	CASSGKGVPLHF
TRBV9	.	TRBJ2-7	.	TGTGCCAGCAGCGTAGAGGGGCTCGACGAGCAGTACTTC	CASSVEGLDEQYF
TRBV5-6	TRBD1	TRBJ2-7	.	TGTGCCAGCAGCTTCGGACAGGGCCCGCGCGAGCAGTACTTC	CASSFGQGPREQYF
TRBV5-1	TRBD1	TRBJ1-2	.	TGCGCCAGCAGCTTGGCCGGGACAGGGGACTATGGCTACACCTTC	CASSLAGTGDYGYTF